This T cell receptor (beta chain) stems from a study of OX40 agonist ivuxolimab in advanced cancers. Study summary: It was permissible to have had prior anti-PD-1, anti-PD-L1 or anti-CTLA-4 therapy, and about 40% had some. Three patients got partial responses; one had hepatocellular carcinoma and two had cutaneous melanoma. Broader study findings: The study observed clonal expansion of CD4+ and CD8+ blood T cells by week 6 at 0.1 to 3.0 mg/kg.

As regards this clone: Its antigen is currently unknown. The junction differs from germline at one of its ends, possibly a read error.

Blood draws occurred at baseline, cycle 4 day 1, and cycle 7 day 1. The CDR3 sequence is 15 residues long. Profiled with immunoSEQ multiplex PCR; TCRdb holds only in-frame clones, not every one. The data show about 28,000 clones, 80% seen once. Here the sequenced sample was CD4+ or CD8+ T cells sorted from blood, taken in a trial of the OX40 agonist ivuxolimab. The gene calls are TRBV5-3 and TRBJ2-7; 10 positions match TRBD1. TRBV5-3 is an ORF, with its function uncertain. The clonotype was recovered from an adult with an advanced solid tumor such as melanoma, head and neck, liver or kidney cancer. This CDR3 reads CASSSRDRGALEQYF. In nucleotides, the CDR3 is TGTGCCAGCAGCTCCCGGGACAGGGGCGCCCTCGAGCAGTACTTC.